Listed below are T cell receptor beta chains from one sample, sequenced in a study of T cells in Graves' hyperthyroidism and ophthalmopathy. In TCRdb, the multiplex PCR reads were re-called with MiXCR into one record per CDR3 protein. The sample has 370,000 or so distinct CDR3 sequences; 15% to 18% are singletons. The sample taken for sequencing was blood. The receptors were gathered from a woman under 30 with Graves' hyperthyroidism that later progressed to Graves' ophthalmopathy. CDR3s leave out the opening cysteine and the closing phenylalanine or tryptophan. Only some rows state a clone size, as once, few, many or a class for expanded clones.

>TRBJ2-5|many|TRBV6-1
ASSGQGSQETQY
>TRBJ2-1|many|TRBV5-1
ASRTSGTYNEQF
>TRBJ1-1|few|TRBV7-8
ASSLAGGSMNTEAF
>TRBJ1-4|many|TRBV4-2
ASSQDIRRGNEKLF
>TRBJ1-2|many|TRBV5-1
ASSLIIATGTENYGYT
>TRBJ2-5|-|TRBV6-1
ASTLEGAGETQY
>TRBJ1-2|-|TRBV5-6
ASSFGPGTGYDGYT
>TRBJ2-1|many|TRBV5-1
ASSPISGSVSNEQF
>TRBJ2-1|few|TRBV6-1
ASSETGNEQF
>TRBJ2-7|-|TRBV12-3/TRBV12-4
ASIREGFGEQY
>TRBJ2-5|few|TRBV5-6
ASRAGVSETQY
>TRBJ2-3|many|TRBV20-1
SAFDQDTQY
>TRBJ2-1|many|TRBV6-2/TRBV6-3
ASSYSGGRTYNEQF
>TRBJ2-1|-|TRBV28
ALHRQGKFNEQF
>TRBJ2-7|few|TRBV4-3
ASSPTSTSTAYEQY
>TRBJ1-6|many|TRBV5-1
ASSLGQGANSPLH
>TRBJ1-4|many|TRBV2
ASSVQTLGEKLF
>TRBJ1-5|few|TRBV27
ARLERNQPQH
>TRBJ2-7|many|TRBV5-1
ASSLGSRTYEQY
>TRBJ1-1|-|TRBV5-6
ASSLDLNTEAF
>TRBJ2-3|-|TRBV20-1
SAEEGVRNTDTQY
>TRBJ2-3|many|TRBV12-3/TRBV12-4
ASSLERRAGGTQY
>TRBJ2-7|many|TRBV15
ATSRAPGSSYEQY
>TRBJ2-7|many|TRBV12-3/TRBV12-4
ASGRQGSEQY
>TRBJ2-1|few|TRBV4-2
ASSQDPGLASNEQF
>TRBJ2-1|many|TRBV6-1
ASSPLGLGGNEQF
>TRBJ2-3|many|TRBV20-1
SAERGDTQY
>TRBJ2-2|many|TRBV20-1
SAREGRYGYDTGELF
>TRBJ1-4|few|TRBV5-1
ASSIASGPAGKLF
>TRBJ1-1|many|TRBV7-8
ASSPTWNTEAF
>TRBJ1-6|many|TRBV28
ASSPEVTGQYSPLH
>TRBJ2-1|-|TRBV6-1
ASRTATYNEQF
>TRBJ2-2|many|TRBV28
ASSLPRGQGPNTGELF
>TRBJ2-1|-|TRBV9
ASSVSGSGRGRNEQF
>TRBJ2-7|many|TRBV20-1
SAASPQRNVEQY
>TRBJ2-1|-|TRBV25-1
ASRRIQSRQSAYNEQF
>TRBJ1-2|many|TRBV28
ASSFTPNYGYT
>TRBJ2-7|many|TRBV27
ASSAPGTSGILEQY
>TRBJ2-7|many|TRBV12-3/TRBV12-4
ASNQGPYEQY
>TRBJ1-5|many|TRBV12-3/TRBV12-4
ASSSRGTGSNQPQH
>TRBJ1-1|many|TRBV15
ATRAGNTEAF
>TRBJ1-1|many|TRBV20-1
SARYHSTNTEAF
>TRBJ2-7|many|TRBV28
ASSLELRGTSGRNTYEQY
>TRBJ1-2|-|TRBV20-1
SARGSPTDRNYGYT